The following is a TCR beta chain sequence with its context. Its cognate antigen is unknown. Template switching added a universal primer site; cDNA carried unique molecular identifiers. TCRdb re-derived calls from the 5' RACE reads in MiXCR, one entry per CDR3 protein. Here the sample spans about 720,000 distinct CDR3 sequences, 8% to 9% being singletons. The V gene's germline CDR1 is MNHEY and CDR2 SMNVEV (reference sequence). J lost 2 bases, V lost 2 bases, and 4 bases had no gene match. The CDR3 is made up of 15 amino acids. This specimen comes from a study of identical twins. Notes on the study in general: Out-of-frame sharing of TCR alpha in monozygotic twins was underestimated by models. Memory repertoires lacked the insertion deficit that abundant cord blood beta clonotypes showed.

Separately, the same data were catalogued under a study of yellow fever vaccine responses in identical twins.

The TCR sequence derives from a woman aged 18-35 years in good health. The chain joins TRBV27 to TRBJ2-3; 7 bases fit TRBD1. Source material: PBMCs. Here the CDR3 reads CASSLGTVDTDTQYF. The CDR3 nucleotides are TGTGCCAGCAGTTTAGGGACAGTGGACACAGATACGCAGTATTTT.